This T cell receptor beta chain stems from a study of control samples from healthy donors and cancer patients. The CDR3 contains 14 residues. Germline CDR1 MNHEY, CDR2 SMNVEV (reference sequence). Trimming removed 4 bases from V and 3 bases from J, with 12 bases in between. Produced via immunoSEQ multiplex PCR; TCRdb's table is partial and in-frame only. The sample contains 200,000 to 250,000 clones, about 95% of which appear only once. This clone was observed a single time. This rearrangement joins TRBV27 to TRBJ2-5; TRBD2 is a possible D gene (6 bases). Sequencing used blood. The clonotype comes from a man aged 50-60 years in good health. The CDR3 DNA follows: TGTGCCAGCAGTTCCAGACTAGTTGAAGAGACCCAGTACTTC. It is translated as CASSSRLVEETQYF.